A selection of T cell receptor beta chains follows, all from one sample in a study of blood T cell repertoires in COVID-19. Repertoires were generated with immunoSEQ multiplex PCR, while TCRdb's copy carries only in-frame clones and drops some. The repertoire includes about 190,000 clones, 80% to 85% of them detected once, and about 20% sits in the top ten. Sequencing was done on a sample of peripheral blood. These receptors were collected from a human donor in a cohort sampled during active COVID-19. CDR3s include the opening cysteine and the closing phenylalanine or tryptophan. D genes are given only for firm matches. Expanded clones are given a class, and other clones once, few, many or no size at all.

-	-	TRBJ1-2	TRBV10-3	CAIRDSGYGYTF	TGTGCCATCCGTGATTCGGGGTACGGCTACACCTTC
-	TRBD1	TRBJ1-2	TRBV19	CATRQGASGYTF	TGTGCCACCAGGCAGGGGGCGAGTGGCTACACCTTC
-	-	TRBJ1-1	TRBV6-5	CATSFTGRGNTEAFF	TGTGCCACCAGTTTTACAGGGAGGGGAAACACTGAAGCTTTCTTT
-	TRBD2	TRBJ2-7	TRBV5-1	CASSIAGTSGYSYEQYF	TGCGCCAGCAGCATAGCCGGGACTAGCGGGTACTCCTACGAGCAGTACTTC
-	TRBD1	TRBJ1-6	TRBV6-5	CASSRGQEGSPLHF	TGTGCCAGCAGCCGCGGACAGGAGGGTTCACCCCTCCACTTT
few	-	TRBJ1-3	TRBV7-6	CASSREQISGNTIYF	TGTGCCAGCAGCAGGGAGCAGATCTCTGGAAACACCATATATTTT
-	TRBD1	TRBJ1-2	TRBV28	CASSLRDSGPYGYTF	TGTGCCAGCAGTTTACGGGACAGTGGCCCATATGGCTACACCTTC
-	-	TRBJ1-5	TRBV28	CASSQGNQPQHF	TGTGCCAGCAGTCAGGGCAATCAGCCCCAGCATTTT
-	TRBD1	TRBJ1-6	TRBV3-1/TRBV3-2	CASSQGVLGTGVLSPLHF	TGTGCCAGCAGCCAAGGCGTGTTGGGGACAGGGGTGTTATCACCCCTCCACTTT
-	TRBD1	TRBJ2-1	TRBV7-2	CASSLVFGTDKQFF	TGTGCCAGCAGCTTAGTATTCGGGACAGATAAGCAGTTCTTC
-	-	TRBJ1-6	TRBV5-1	CASSLFATGNSPLHF	TGCGCCAGCAGCTTGTTCGCCACAGGGAATTCACCCCTCCACTTT
-	-	TRBJ1-5	TRBV3-1/TRBV3-2	CASSQDYNQPQHF	TGTGCCAGCAGCCAAGATTACAATCAGCCCCAGCATTTT
-	-	TRBJ1-3	TRBV28	CASSLHVQGAGNTIYF	TGTGCCAGCAGTTTACACGTCCAAGGGGCAGGAAACACCATATATTTT
-	TRBD1	TRBJ1-1	TRBV3-1/TRBV3-2	CASSPSRDRVIFF	TGTGCCAGCAGCCCATCTCGGGACAGGGTAATATTCTTT
-	TRBD2	TRBJ2-5	TRBV2	CASSPGRVRETQYF	TGTGCCAGCAGTCCCGGGAGGGTTCGGGAGACCCAGTACTTC
-	-	TRBJ2-6	TRBV27	CASRPSGANVLTF	TGTGCCAGCAGACCCAGTGGGGCCAACGTCCTGACTTTC
-	TRBD2	TRBJ2-7	TRBV4-1	CASSPAGGRGGREQYF	TGCGCCAGCAGCCCTGCCGGGGGTCGCGGGGGGCGGGAGCAGTACTTC
-	-	TRBJ1-5	TRBV29-1	CSVGTENQPQHF	TGCAGCGTTGGGACAGAGAATCAGCCCCAGCATTTT
-	TRBD1	TRBJ2-1	TRBV6-4	CASSAGTGSMNEQFF	TGTGCCAGCAGTGCCGGGACAGGGTCGATGAATGAGCAGTTCTTC
-	-	TRBJ2-7	TRBV11-2	CASSTKTPYEQYF	TGTGCCAGCAGCACTAAGACTCCCTACGAGCAGTACTTC
-	TRBD1	TRBJ1-1	TRBV29-1	CSVARTGNTEAFF	TGCAGCGTTGCGAGGACAGGGAACACTGAAGCTTTCTTT
-	TRBD2	TRBJ2-3	TRBV25-1	CASSEYIRASGRADTQYF	TGTGCCAGCAGTGAATATATTCGGGCTAGCGGGAGGGCAGATACGCAGTATTTT
-	TRBD1	TRBJ2-7	TRBV6-2/TRBV6-3	CASSYPTGLTYEQYF	TGTGCCAGCAGTTACCCGACAGGGTTAACCTACGAGCAGTACTTC
-	TRBD1	TRBJ2-2	TRBV3-1/TRBV3-2	CASSRHQGGQGWNTGELFF	TGTGCCAGCAGCCGCCATCAAGGGGGACAGGGGTGGAACACCGGGGAGCTGTTTTTT
-	-	TRBJ1-1	TRBV29-1	CSVETWTEAFF	TGCAGCGTTGAAACTTGGACTGAAGCTTTCTTT
-	-	TRBJ1-6	TRBV5-1	CASSTEGGPLHF	TGCGCCAGCAGCACTGAAGGGGGTCCCCTCCACTTT
-	-	TRBJ2-5	TRBV25-1	CASSDGGTETQYF	TGTGCCAGCAGTGATGGGGGGACAGAGACCCAGTACTTC
once	TRBD1	TRBJ2-3	TRBV5-4	CASSSGTGGADTQYF	TGTGCCAGCAGCTCCGGGACAGGGGGGGCAGATACGCAGTATTTT
-	-	TRBJ2-7	TRBV5-1	CASNLATGSYEQYF	TGCGCCAGTAACCTCGCGACAGGCTCCTACGAGCAGTACTTC
-	-	TRBJ1-2	TRBV7-2	CASSSVERMIYGYTF	TGTGCCAGCAGCTCCGTAGAGAGGATGATCTATGGCTACACCTTC
-	TRBD2	TRBJ2-1	TRBV25-1	CASSELLAGGYNEQFF	TGTGCCAGCAGTGAATTACTAGCGGGGGGCTACAATGAGCAGTTCTTC
-	TRBD1	TRBJ1-1	TRBV28	CASTTGDTEAFF	TGTGCCAGCACAACAGGGGACACTGAAGCTTTCTTT
-	-	TRBJ1-2	TRBV19	CASGPGEPGYTF	TGTGCCAGTGGCCCGGGGGAGCCTGGCTACACCTTC
-	-	TRBJ1-6	TRBV27	CASSHGGGFGHSPLHF	TGTGCCAGCAGCCACGGTGGGGGGTTCGGGCATTCACCCCTCCACTTT
-	-	TRBJ1-2	TRBV13	CASSLRSEYGYTF	TGTGCCAGCAGCTTACGGTCGGAGTATGGCTACACCTTC
-	TRBD1	TRBJ2-1	TRBV18	CASSRRDRGNEQFF	TGTGCCAGCTCCCGGCGGGACAGGGGGAATGAGCAGTTCTTC
-	-	TRBJ1-2	TRBV18	CASSPLGGLVNYGYTF	TGTGCCAGCTCACCACTCGGGGGGCTGGTTAACTATGGCTACACCTTC
-	TRBD2	TRBJ2-5	TRBV7-9	CASSLLAGQETQYF	TGTGCCAGCAGCTTGCTAGCGGGACAAGAGACCCAGTACTTC
once	-	TRBJ1-2	TRBV30	CAWSVSLYGYTF	TGTGCCTGGAGTGTATCCCTATATGGCTACACCTTC
once	-	TRBJ1-5	TRBV28	CASSSTNQPQHF	TGTGCCAGCAGTTCCACTAATCAGCCCCAGCATTTT
-	-	TRBJ2-5	TRBV5-1	CASTENGVQAGETQYF	TGCGCCAGCACCGAAAATGGAGTACAGGCCGGGGAGACCCAGTACTTC
-	-	TRBJ2-2	TRBV24-1	CATSEAVTGELFF	TGTGCCACCAGTGAGGCCGTAACCGGGGAGCTGTTTTTT
-	TRBD1	TRBJ1-4	TRBV28	CASSHRTGGFGNEKLFF	TGTGCCAGCAGCCACCGGACAGGGGGCTTTGGAAATGAAAAACTGTTTTTT
once	-	TRBJ2-5	TRBV6-1	CASSEALANLASETQYF	TGTGCCAGCAGTGAAGCTCTAGCGAACCTAGCCTCGGAGACCCAGTACTTC
-	-	TRBJ1-1	TRBV29-1	CSVGRWEFGTEAFF	TGCAGCGTCGGGAGGTGGGAATTTGGCACTGAAGCTTTCTTT
-	-	TRBJ1-2	TRBV2	CASSETRANYGYTF	TGTGCCAGCAGTGAAACCAGGGCCAACTATGGCTACACCTTC
-	-	TRBJ2-3	TRBV10-1	CASSESLGPDTQYF	TGCGCCAGCAGTGAGTCTCTAGGCCCAGATACGCAGTATTTT
few	TRBD2	TRBJ2-1	TRBV24-1	CATAGSGTSIVEQFF	TGTGCCACCGCAGGGTCCGGGACTAGTATTGTTGAGCAGTTCTTC
once	TRBD1	TRBJ1-2	TRBV3-1/TRBV3-2	CASSPRDRNFYTF	TGTGCCAGCAGCCCCCGGGACAGGAATTTCTACACCTTC
-	-	TRBJ1-1	TRBV5-1	CASSLESLAGGLAEAFF	TGCGCCAGCAGCTTGGAGTCTTTGGCCGGCGGGCTCGCTGAAGCTTTCTTT